This TCR beta chain came from a study of CD8+CD57+ T cells in acquired aplastic anemia. Study-level information: Sorted CD4+ and CD8+ cells yielded DNA averaging about 3.1 ug.

Patients chosen for sequencing had CD8+CD57+ cells that had expanded, as shown by flow cytometry. Trimming pared 2 bases from V and 2 bases from J, leaving 7 bases between. CDR1 is MDHEN and CDR2 is SYDVKM in the germline V gene. This CDR3 comprises 14 residues. This clonotype was counted between two and nine times. Researchers used genomic DNA as the template to profile TCR beta VDJ and CDR3. TCRdb redid the calling of the reads with MiXCR, one entry per CDR3 protein. The sample includes approximately 220,000 distinct CDR3 sequences, about half seen only once; the top ten take 15% to 20%. Input material: sorted CD4+, CD8+, or CD8+CD57+ T cells (not recorded which) from PBMCs. The rearrangement uses TRBV28 and TRBJ1-3, with a possible D match to TRBD1 (5 bases). The TCR sequence derives from a human donor with aplastic anemia. The CDR3 coding sequence is TGTGCCAGCAGTTTAAGCAGGGCTGGAAACACCATATATTTT. Translation: CASSLSRAGNTIYF. The full variable domain, its missing parts supplied by reference TRBV28 and TRBJ1-3, is DVKVTQSSRYLVKRTGEKVFLECVQDMDHENMFWYRQDPGLGLRLIYFSYDVKMKEKGDIPEGYSVSREKKERFSLILESASTNQTSMYLCASSLSRAGNTIYFGEGSWLTVV.